The 32 T cell receptor beta chains below all came from one sample that was sequenced in a study of blood T cell repertoires in COVID-19. The repertoire was sequenced with immunoSEQ multiplex PCR; TCRdb's copy has only in-frame clones and lacks some. The table records about 140,000 clones, about 85% of them present only once. Specimen: peripheral blood. These receptors all come from a human donor with acute or convalescent COVID-19. The donor label of this sample is uncertain.

This rearrangement joins TRBV20-1 to TRBJ1-5; D ambiguous. In germline, CDR1 is DFQATT, CDR2 SNEGSKA (reference sequence). V lost 4 bases and J 6 bases, leaving 7 bases between the germline ends. The CDR3 runs 11 residues. In DNA form, the CDR3 reads TGCAGTGCTACCGCGGGTCAGCCCCAGCATTTT. Encoded protein: CSATAGQPQHF.

This chain connects TRBV6-6 to TRBJ2-3; D may be TRBD2 (6 bases). The ends were cut back, 6 bases at V and 1 base at J, with 17 bases in the middle. The CDR3 runs 16 residues. Germline values: CDR1 MNHNY, CDR2 SVGAGI (reference sequence). The CDR3 DNA reads as TGTGCCAGCAGCGTGGGGGGAGTCGTTCGCACAGATACGCAGTATTTT. Translating it yields CASSVGGVVRTDTQYF.

The rearrangement joins TRBV19 to TRBJ1-2; 7 nucleotides line up with TRBD1. The CDR3 covers 14 residues. Germline V gives CDR1 LNHDA, CDR2 SQIVND (reference sequence). V shed 9 bases, J shed 3 bases, and the junction held 10 bases outside the gene matches. The CDR3 reads CASLQRDRDYGYTF. DNA of the CDR3: TGTGCCAGCCTCCAGCGCGACAGGGACTATGGCTACACCTTC.

The rearrangement links TRBV19 to TRBJ1-1; D possibly corresponds to TRBD1 (5 bases). The V and J ends lost 3 bases and 5 bases respectively, with 10 bases between them. Germline values: CDR1 LNHDA, CDR2 SQIVND (reference sequence). This CDR3 has 13 amino acids. This CDR3 reads CASSIRGITEAFF. In nucleotides, the CDR3 is TGTGCCAGTAGTATCCGGGGGATTACTGAAGCTTTCTTT.

This clone was seen more than once but under ten times. The chain has TRBV28 and TRBJ1-4, with TRBD1 matching 10 bases. There are 15 residues in the CDR3. Trimming at V came to 6 bases and at J to 8 bases, leaving 9 bases not matched to a gene. The V gene's germline CDR1 is MDHEN and CDR2 SYDVKM. The CDR3 loop is CASSSPGTGDEKLFF. Written as DNA, the CDR3 is TGTGCCAGCAGCTCCCCCGGGACAGGGGACGAAAAACTGTTTTTT.

This clone appeared a single time. The chain employs TRBV11-2 and TRBJ2-7; possible D gene TRBD2, 5 bases. The germline CDR1 and CDR2 sequences are SGHAT and FQNNGV. V lost 1 base and J 0 bases, leaving 7 bases between the germline ends. The CDR3 covers 14 residues. This chain's CDR3 is CASSLAAGSYEQYV. The CDR3 DNA is TGTGCCAGCAGCTTAGCTGCGGGCTCCTACGAGCAGTACGTC.

V usage is TRBV9 and J usage is TRBJ2-3; D unresolved. Germline-derived CDR1 and CDR2 are SGDLS and YYNGEE. Trimming stripped 1 base from V and 0 bases from J, with 6 bases between. The CDR3 has 14 amino acids. In nucleotides, the CDR3 is TGTGCCAGCAGCGTACTGAGTAGCACAGATACGCAGTATTTT. Encoded protein: CASSVLSSTDTQYF.

The J gene is TRBJ2-2, the V gene TRBV9, with 11 positions matching TRBD2. J was trimmed by 4 bases and V by 4 bases; bases with no gene match: 9. Germline values: CDR1 SGDLS, CDR2 YYNGEE. The CDR3 covers 17 residues. CDR3 bases: TGTGCCAGCAGCCCCTATAGCGGGAGGGCGGTCACCGGGGAGCTGTTTTTT. It encodes CASSPYSGRAVTGELFF.

The sample holds a few counts of this clone. The V and J genes are TRBV6-2 or TRBV6-3 and TRBJ2-1; TRBD1 matches at 8 bases. V lost 5 bases to trimming and J lost 6 bases; unmatched junction nucleotides: 12. This CDR3 has 16 amino acids. Germline V gene data show CDR1 as MNHEY and CDR2 as SVGEGT. The CDR3 bases are TGTGCCAGCAGTGACCGGACAGGGCGGGGTCGCAATGAGCAGTTCTTC. Residues: CASSDRTGRGRNEQFF.

The J gene is TRBJ1-2, the V gene TRBV7-9, with D hard to call. The V end lost 2 bases, the J end lost 0 bases, and 10 bases lay between the germline ends. The CDR3 is 15 residues long. CDR1 is SEHNR, CDR2 FQNEAQ, per germline (reference sequence). The CDR3 spells CASSLMQSTNYGYTF. CDR3 coding DNA: TGTGCCAGCAGCTTAATGCAGTCAACTAACTATGGCTACACCTTC. Full variable domain (outside the CDR3, taken from reference TRBV7-9 and TRBJ1-2): DTGVSQNPRHKITKRGQNVTFRCDPISEHNRLYWYRQTLGQGPEFLTYFQNEAQLEKSRLLSDRFSAERPKGSFSTLEIQRTEQGDSAMYLCASSLMQSTNYGYTFGSGTRLTVV.

V is TRBV21-1 and J is TRBJ2-3; the D call in the table, TRBD1, was not verified against the DNA. TRBV21-1 is a listed pseudogene. The CDR3 sequence is 16 residues long. The CDR3 is CASSKVITGNTDTQYF. The CDR3 region has the DNA TGTGCCAGCAGCAAAGTAATAACAGGAAATACAGATACGCAGTATTTT.

The chain employs TRBV5-6 and TRBJ1-1; maybe TRBD1 (6 bases). Germline CDR1 and CDR2: SGHDT and YYEEEE. V lost 4 bases and J lost 4, with 17 bases in between. The CDR3 totals 15 residues. The CDR3 coding sequence is TGTGCCAGCAGCGAAATTAATAGAGGGGGCACTGAAGCTTTCTTT. Translation gives CASSEINRGGTEAFF.

This chain links TRBV11-2 with TRBJ2-5, with D possibly being TRBD1 (5 bases). Trimming removed 1 base at V and 1 base at J, with 10 bases between. Germline-derived CDR1 and CDR2 are SGHAT and FQNNGV. This CDR3 comprises 15 residues. The CDR3 here is CASSLGGGTQETQYF. The CDR3 nucleotides are TGTGCCAGCAGCTTAGGGGGCGGAACCCAAGAGACCCAGTACTTC.

The J gene is TRBJ1-5, the V gene TRBV19; TRBD1 matches at 9 bases. V trimming: 8 bases; J trimming: 4 bases; junction bases outside the gene matches: 6. The CDR3 totals 14 residues. The germline V gene encodes CDR1 LNHDA and CDR2 SQIVND (reference sequence). CDR3 loop: CASATTGGNQPQHF. As DNA, the CDR3 is TGTGCCAGTGCCACGACAGGGGGAAATCAGCCCCAGCATTTT.

This chain uses TRBV6-1 with TRBJ1-2; a weak D match, TRBD1 (5 bases). In germline, CDR1 is MNHNS, CDR2 SASEGT. V lost 1 base and J lost 0, with 9 bases in between. There are 15 residues in the CDR3. CDR3 sequence: CASSEGQYSNYGYTF. The CDR3 DNA follows: TGTGCCAGCAGTGAAGGACAGTATTCTAACTATGGCTACACCTTC.

V and J are TRBV29-1 and TRBJ2-3; 8 bases are shared with TRBD1. V shed 6 bases and J 4 bases; nucleotides not matched to a gene: 15. The germline V gene has CDR1 SQVTM and CDR2 ANQGSEA. The CDR3 is 16 amino acids. The CDR3 sequence: CSVWGTGGHKADTQYF. The CDR3 nucleotides read TGCAGCGTGTGGGGAACAGGGGGGCACAAGGCAGATACGCAGTATTTT.

This rearrangement joins TRBV7-2 to TRBJ1-1; 7 bases match TRBD1. The CDR3 loop spans 15 amino acids. V shed 4 bases, J shed 5 bases, and the junction held 10 bases outside the gene matches. Germline CDR1 and CDR2: SGHTA and FQGNSA. The CDR3 coding sequence is TGTGCCAGCAGCTCCGACAGGGTAAGGAGTACTGAAGCTTTCTTT. This sequence encodes CASSSDRVRSTEAFF.

The chain carries TRBV15 and TRBJ2-1, with D possibly matching TRBD1 (6 bases). CDR1 LNHNV and CDR2 YYDKDF come from the germline V gene (reference sequence). V lost 3 bases to trimming and J lost 9 bases, with 12 bases between them. The CDR3 contains 13 residues. CDR3: CATSSDQGTEQFF. DNA of the CDR3: TGTGCCACCAGCAGCGACCAGGGGACTGAGCAGTTCTTC.

For this clone: The germline gene is not matched at one end of the junction; a read error may be the cause. The chain is built from TRBV7-7 and TRBJ2-7, with 9 bases lining up with TRBD1. Germline V gene sequence: CDR1 SSHAT, CDR2 FNYEAQ (reference sequence). The CDR3 consists of 15 residues. Here the CDR3 DNA reads TGTGCTAGCAGCTTCGGACAGGGGCTAGCCTACGAGCAGTACTTC. Translated: CASSFGQGLAYEQYF.

The chain uses TRBV19 and TRBJ1-2; D may be TRBD1 (5 bases). V was trimmed by 3 bases and J by 10 bases, leaving 12 bases between them. Germline assignment: CDR1 LNHDA and CDR2 SQIVND (reference sequence). The CDR3 is 12 amino acids. The CDR3 coding sequence is TGTGCCAGTAGTATGTGGCCGACAGTCTACACCTTC. Translated: CASSMWPTVYTF.

This chain connects TRBV5-4 to TRBJ2-7; 8 bases are a match to TRBD2. Germline V gives CDR1 SGHNT, CDR2 YYREEE (reference sequence). V shed 2 bases and J 5 bases; nucleotides not matched to a gene: 9. The CDR3 extends over 15 amino acids. CDR3 amino acids: CASSLGSGRMNEQYV. The CDR3 DNA is TGTGCCAGCAGCTTAGGGAGCGGGAGAATGAACGAGCAGTACGTC.

The gene calls are TRBV30 and TRBJ1-1; D perhaps matches TRBD1 (5 bases). The CDR3 runs to 14 residues. The germline gives CDR1 GTSNPN, CDR2 SVGIG (reference sequence). V dropped 6 bases and J dropped 6 bases, with 20 bases sitting between them. CDR3 in DNA: TGTGCCTGTTTGGGGGGTATCCAGACCCCTGAAGCTTTCTTT. Translated: CACLGGIQTPEAFF. The full variable domain, its missing parts supplied by reference TRBV30 and TRBJ1-1, is SQTIHQWPATLVQPVGSPLSLECTVEGTSNPNLYWYRQAAGRGLQLLFYSVGIGQISSEVPQNLSASRPQDRQFILSSKKLLLSDSGFYLCACLGGIQTPEAFFGQGTRLTVV.

The chain recombines TRBV10-2 with TRBJ1-1, with D hard to call. This CDR3 spans 13 amino acids. Germline CDR1 WSHSY, CDR2 SAAADI. V lost 2 bases to trimming and J lost 3 bases, with 7 bases between them. The CDR3 sequence: CASSERGYTEAFF. The CDR3, as DNA: TGCGCCAGCAGTGAGAGAGGTTACACTGAAGCTTTCTTT.

The CDR3 bases are TGTGCCAGCAGCCCGGGGACAGGGCTTCTAGGCTACAATGAGCAGTTCTTC. Its protein is CASSPGTGLLGYNEQFF. V gene TRBV7-9 combines with J gene TRBJ2-1; 9 bases are a match to TRBD1. Germline-derived CDR1 and CDR2 are SEHNR and FQNEAQ (reference sequence). The V segment lost 5 bases and the J segment 3 bases; nucleotides outside the gene matches: 11. This CDR3 has 17 amino acids.

The chain is built from TRBV7-9 and TRBJ2-1; TRBD2 aligns across 8 bases. After removal of 5 bases from V and 9 bases from J, the junction contained 15 bases not matched to a gene. CDR1 is SEHNR and CDR2 is FQNEAQ in the germline V gene (reference sequence). The CDR3 spans 16 residues. The CDR3 DNA reads as TGTGCCAGCAGCCGAACCACCGGGACTAGAGATGCTGAGCAGTTCTTC. Translation: CASSRTTGTRDAEQFF.

The table lists this clone with a few counts. This chain connects TRBV6-6 to TRBJ1-2, with 8 bases fitting TRBD1. Germline V gene lookup returns CDR1 MNHNY and CDR2 SVGAGI (reference sequence). The J segment lost 2 bases and the V segment lost 6 bases, leaving 2 bases of the junction unmatched. The CDR3 loop spans 13 amino acids. The CDR3 nucleotides read TGTGCCAGCAGATGGACAGGGAACTATGGCTACACCTTC. It encodes CASRWTGNYGYTF.

This clone appeared a few times. V is TRBV7-2 and J is TRBJ1-1; unclear D gene. From germline, CDR1 is SGHTA and CDR2 FQGNSA. V dropped 5 bases and J dropped 5 bases, with 12 bases sitting between them. The CDR3 runs to 13 residues. The CDR3 reads CASSLWPGTEAFF. As DNA, the CDR3 is TGTGCCAGCAGCCTGTGGCCCGGGACTGAAGCTTTCTTT.

This chain connects TRBV2 to TRBJ2-5, with 10 bases identical to TRBD2. The junction had 9 bases not matched to a gene; V was cut back by 8 bases and J by 3 bases. The CDR3 has 15 amino acids. Germline CDR1 and CDR2: SNHLY and FYNNEI. CDR3 protein: CASGASGGYEETQYF. CDR3 nucleotide sequence: TGTGCCAGCGGGGCTAGCGGGGGATATGAAGAGACCCAGTACTTC. Looking up the rest from reference TRBV2 and TRBJ2-5 gives the full variable domain: EPEVTQTPSHQVTQMGQEVILRCVPISNHLYFYWYRQILGQKVEFLVSFYNNEISEKSEIFDDQFSVERPDGSNFTLKIRSTKLEDSAMYFCASGASGGYEETQYFGPGTRLLVL.

This clone was seen a single time. The V call is TRBV6-2 or TRBV6-3, the J call TRBJ1-6; TRBD1 agrees at 8 bases. The germline gives CDR1 MNHEY, CDR2 SVGEGT. V lost 6 bases to trimming and J lost 10 bases; unmatched junction nucleotides: 11. The CDR3 is 15 residues long. CDR3 sequence (DNA): TGTGCCAGCAGCTCTGACAGGGGAGGAGGGTCACCCCTCCACTTT. Protein product: CASSSDRGGGSPLHF.

The J gene is TRBJ1-5, the V gene TRBV4-3; 7 bases are a match to TRBD1. V trimming: 2 bases; J trimming: 4 bases; junction bases outside the gene matches: 8. The CDR3 is 16 residues long. The germline CDR1 and CDR2 sequences are LGHNA and YSLEER. As DNA, the CDR3 is TGCGCCAGCAGCCAATCTACAGGGGCTGGTAATCAGCCCCAGCATTTT. Amino acids: CASSQSTGAGNQPQHF.

CDR3 loop: CASLDRGEGTDTQYF. In DNA form, the CDR3 reads TGTGCCAGTCTGGACAGGGGAGAAGGCACAGATACGCAGTATTTT. The chain has TRBV28 and TRBJ2-3; 9 positions match TRBD1. The CDR3 contains 15 residues. The J segment lost 1 base and the V segment lost 9 bases, leaving 8 bases of the junction unmatched. CDR1 MDHEN and CDR2 SYDVKM come from the germline V gene.

The chain is built from TRBV9 and TRBJ1-2, with 7 positions matching TRBD1. J gave up 0 bases and V 3 bases, and 8 bases lay outside the gene matches. Germline assignment: CDR1 SGDLS and CDR2 YYNGEE. The CDR3 totals 16 residues. The CDR3 region has the DNA TGTGCCAGCAGCGGGATAGGGGGCGCAGCTAACTATGGCTACACCTTC. This translates into CASSGIGGAANYGYTF.